What follows is one TCR beta chain and its context. Its antigen is as yet unknown. This sample is drawn from a study of graft-versus-host responses after intestinal transplantation. At the level of the study: Transplants given to recipients were multivisceral, liver-intestinal, or isolated intestinal. The whole recipient group had anti-thymocyte globulin induction followed by tacrolimus and steroids for approximately three years.

Repertoires were generated with immunoSEQ multiplex PCR, while TCRdb's copy carries only in-frame clones and drops some. The sample consists of tens of thousands of clones, 91% of them appearing once. This CDR3 region has 16 residues. In germline, CDR1 is SGHAT, CDR2 FQNNGV. J was trimmed by 4 bases and V by 5 bases; bases with no gene match: 11. Study-level results: Those patients showing graft-donor T cell macrochimerism displayed high graft-versus-host to host-versus-graft clonal ratios in allografts. Investigators detected GvH clones in recipient marrow, with some emerging earlier in ileum or blood.

This sequence was found in a human donor who received an intestinal transplant. Sequenced here: unstimulated CD8+ T cells sorted from spleen or lymph node cells, sampled before intestinal transplant. The V gene is TRBV11-2, the J gene TRBJ2-3, with 8 bases identical to TRBD2. The CDR3 sequence: CASSPLGREDSDTQYF. The DNA for the CDR3 is TGTGCCAGCAGCCCCCTGGGGCGGGAGGACTCAGATACGCAGTATTTT.